The 17 T cell receptor beta chains in this list originate from one sample, sequenced in a study of T cell responses to AZD1222 COVID-19 vaccine. Using immunoSEQ multiplex PCR, the repertoire was profiled, and TCRdb retains in-frame clones only, with some absent. The sample yields around 140,000 clones, around nine tenths seen once. The sequences come from peripheral blood, collected 28 days after the second AZD1222 dose. The receptor source for this set is an adult who received the AZD1222 COVID-19 vaccine.

This clone was detected only a few times. This sequence joins TRBV9 and TRBJ1-3; TRBD1 matches at 7 bases. Trimming at V came to 4 bases and at J to 4 bases, leaving 8 bases not matched to a gene. The CDR3 is 15 residues long. The germline gives CDR1 SGDLS, CDR2 YYNGEE. The CDR3 loop is CASSLEGAAGNTIYF. CDR3 in DNA: TGTGCCAGCAGCCTTGAGGGGGCTGCCGGAAACACCATATATTTT.

The CDR3: CASSLTPRAYGYTF. The DNA of the CDR3 is TGTGCCAGCAGTTTAACTCCCAGGGCCTATGGCTACACCTTC. The chain links TRBV28 to TRBJ1-2; D is perhaps TRBD1 (5 bases). This CDR3 has 14 residues. V shed 2 bases and J shed 4 bases, with 11 bases lying between them. The germline CDR1 and CDR2 sequences are MDHEN and SYDVKM.

The chain recombines TRBV7-9 with TRBJ1-6; D is undetermined. The length of the CDR3 is 13 residues. CDR1 SEHNR and CDR2 FQNEAQ come from the germline V gene (reference sequence). The V end was cut by 0 bases, the J end by 7 bases, with 4 bases between. Here the CDR3 DNA reads TGTGCCAGCAGCTTAGCCTTCAATTCACCCCTCCACTTT. This translates into CASSLAFNSPLHF. Full variable domain (remainder filled in from reference TRBV7-9 and TRBJ1-6): DTGVSQNPRHKITKRGQNVTFRCDPISEHNRLYWYRQTLGQGPEFLTYFQNEAQLEKSRLLSDRFSAERPKGSFSTLEIQRTEQGDSAMYLCASSLAFNSPLHFGNGTRLTVT.

The rearrangement links TRBV9 to TRBJ2-2; tentatively, D is TRBD1 or TRBD2 (5 bases each). Germline CDR1 and CDR2: SGDLS and YYNGEE. The CDR3 extends over 11 amino acids. The V end was cut by 5 bases, the J end by 6 bases, with 5 bases between. The CDR3 nucleotides are TGTGCCAGCAGGGGGGCCGGGGAGCTGTTTTTT. Amino acids: CASRGAGELFF.

V is TRBV5-6 and J is TRBJ2-3; 9 bases map to TRBD2. The J segment lost 0 bases and the V segment lost 2 bases, leaving 13 bases of the junction unmatched. The V gene's germline CDR1 is SGHDT and CDR2 YYEEEE. The CDR3 has 19 residues. CDR3 coding DNA: TGTGCCAGCAGCTTCCTCCTGCGGGAGGGCCTCACTAGCACAGATACGCAGTATTTT. Protein: CASSFLLREGLTSTDTQYF.

The V call is TRBV27, the J call TRBJ2-7, with D possibly being TRBD1 (7 bases). The CDR3 sequence is 19 residues long. Between the trimmed V and J ends, which lost 0 bases and 2 bases, there was a span of 23 bases. In germline, CDR1 is MNHEY, CDR2 SMNVEV (reference sequence). CDR3 sequence (DNA): TGTGCCAGCAGTTTATCTATTATGGAGGGGGCTAAGGTACCCTACGAGCAGTACTTC. Translating it yields CASSLSIMEGAKVPYEQYF.

The chain joins TRBV28 to TRBJ1-4; D ambiguous. CDR3 size: 16 residues. CDR1 and CDR2 (germline): MDHEN, SYDVKM. V gave up 4 bases and J gave up 7 bases, with 19 bases separating them. The CDR3 DNA reads as TGTGCCAGCAGTTCCTCCCTTTCTGGGGTCGTTGAAAAACTGTTTTTT. This codes for CASSSSLSGVVEKLFF.

The V and J genes are TRBV6-2 or TRBV6-3 and TRBJ2-1, with a tentative D call TRBD2 (7 bases). V shed 6 bases and J shed 5 bases, with 20 bases lying between them. Germline V gene sequence: CDR1 MNHEY, CDR2 SVGEGT. This CDR3 spans 16 amino acids. The CDR3 loop is CASSPFWAGADNEQFF. CDR3 nucleotide sequence: TGTGCCAGCAGCCCCTTTTGGGCGGGGGCCGACAATGAGCAGTTCTTC.

This sequence joins TRBV7-2 and TRBJ2-5, with TRBD2 matching 11 bases. V gave up 6 bases and J gave up 3 bases; unmatched junction bases: 12. The CDR3 sequence is 17 residues long. The germline V gene encodes CDR1 SGHTA and CDR2 FQGNSA. Here the CDR3 reads CASRPLGLAGGKETQYF. In nucleotides, the CDR3 is TGTGCCAGCAGACCCCTCGGGCTAGCGGGGGGCAAAGAGACCCAGTACTTC.

This sequence joins TRBV5-1 and TRBJ2-7; 14 bases line up with TRBD2. The CDR3 spans 15 residues. Germline V lookup: CDR1 SGHRS, CDR2 YFSETQ. Losses at the gene ends were 0 bases for V and 5 bases for J; bases not matched to a gene: 1. CDR3 in amino acids: CASSLEGLAGDEQYF. CDR3 coding DNA: TGCGCCAGCAGCTTGGAGGGACTAGCGGGAGACGAGCAGTACTTC.

J is TRBJ2-1 and V is TRBV9; D possibly corresponds to TRBD2 (6 bases). Germline CDR1 is SGDLS and CDR2 is YYNGEE. Trimming left V 2 bases short and J 8 bases short, with 11 bases between. CDR3 length equals 13 residues. The CDR3 here is CASSVGGGDEQFF. The CDR3 nucleotides read TGTGCCAGCAGCGTGGGAGGAGGCGATGAGCAGTTCTTC.

This clone was seen once. The same CDR3 is also encoded by other DNA sequences in this sample. The chain recombines TRBV27 with TRBJ1-1; no clear D. The germline V gene encodes CDR1 MNHEY and CDR2 SMNVEV (reference sequence). Trimming left V 5 bases short and J 2 bases short, with 6 bases between. CDR3 length: 12 amino acids. The CDR3 DNA is TGTGCCAGCAGTACCTCCAACACTGAAGCTTTCTTT. It encodes CASSTSNTEAFF.

This clone appeared a few times. This chain uses TRBV5-1 with TRBJ1-6, with 9 bases aligning to TRBD1. V was pared by 3 bases and J by 6 bases, with 10 bases of the junction left unmatched. The CDR3 consists of 17 residues. CDR1 is SGHRS and CDR2 is YFSETQ in the germline V gene. The CDR3 loop is CASSSRPPGQGNSPLHF. The CDR3 nucleotides read TGCGCCAGCAGCTCGAGACCTCCGGGACAGGGTAATTCACCCCTCCACTTT.

V is TRBV9 and J is TRBJ2-2; 9 bases agree with TRBD2. Losses at the gene ends were 1 base for V and 5 bases for J; bases not matched to a gene: 6. There are 16 residues in the CDR3. Germline V gives CDR1 SGDLS, CDR2 YYNGEE. Here the CDR3 reads CASSVLAGRGTGELFF. CDR3 DNA: TGTGCCAGCAGCGTACTAGCGGGACGGGGGACCGGGGAGCTGTTTTTT.

J is TRBJ2-3 and V is TRBV28; a weak D match, TRBD2 (6 bases). The ends were cut back, 6 bases at V and 10 bases at J, with 17 bases in the middle. Germline V CDR1 and CDR2: MDHEN, SYDVKM. The CDR3 totals 13 residues. The CDR3 DNA sequence: TGTGCCAGCAGGGAGGGGACTTCCTTTTCGCAGTATTTT. Residues: CASREGTSFSQYF.

This chain links TRBV19 with TRBJ1-1; D is undetermined. This CDR3 spans 14 amino acids. Germline values: CDR1 LNHDA, CDR2 SQIVND (reference sequence). Trimming took off 3 bases at V and 6 bases at J, with 14 bases between the two ends. Here the CDR3 reads CASSIQQERAEAFF. The CDR3 DNA sequence: TGTGCCAGTAGTATCCAGCAAGAACGGGCTGAAGCTTTCTTT. The variable domain in full, with the rest retrieved from reference TRBV19 and TRBJ1-1, is DGGITQSPKYLFRKEGQNVTLSCEQNLNHDAMYWYRQDPGQGLRLIYYSQIVNDFQKGDIAEGYSVSREKKESFPLTVTSAQKNPTAFYLCASSIQQERAEAFFGQGTRLTVV.

CDR3: CASSIGQAFNQPQHF. In DNA, the CDR3 is TGTGCCAGCAGCATAGGACAGGCTTTCAATCAGCCCCAGCATTTT. The rearrangement links TRBV5-5 to TRBJ1-5, with TRBD1 identical over 7 bases. J gave up 3 bases and V 4 bases, and 7 bases lay outside the gene matches. The CDR3 length is 15 residues. CDR1 SGHKS and CDR2 YYEKEE come from the germline V gene (reference sequence).